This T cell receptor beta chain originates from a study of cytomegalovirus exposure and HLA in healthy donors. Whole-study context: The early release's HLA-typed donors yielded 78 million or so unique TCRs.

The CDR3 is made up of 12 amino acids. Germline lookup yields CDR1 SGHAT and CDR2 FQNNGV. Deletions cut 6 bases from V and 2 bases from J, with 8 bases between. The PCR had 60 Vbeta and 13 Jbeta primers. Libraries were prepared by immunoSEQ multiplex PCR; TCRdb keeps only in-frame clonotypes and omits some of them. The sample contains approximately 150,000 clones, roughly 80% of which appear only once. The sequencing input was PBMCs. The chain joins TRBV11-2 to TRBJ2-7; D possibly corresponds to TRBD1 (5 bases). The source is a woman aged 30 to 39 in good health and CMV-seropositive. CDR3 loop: CASSPDTYEQYF. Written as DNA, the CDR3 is TGTGCCAGCAGTCCGGACACCTACGAGCAGTACTTC.